This T cell receptor beta chain is from a study of T cell responses to AZD1222 COVID-19 vaccine. The V end lost 4 bases, the J end lost 7 bases, and 2 bases lay between the germline ends. This CDR3 contains 10 residues. Germline V CDR1 and CDR2: SGHDN, FVKESK. Produced via immunoSEQ multiplex PCR; TCRdb's table is partial and in-frame only. The data show just under 90,000 clones, about 86% seen once. This TCR was sampled from an adult in good health. Here the sequenced sample was peripheral blood, taken on day 0 of MenACWY control vaccination. The chain employs TRBV14 and TRBJ1-5, with D hard to call. CDR3 protein: CASSRQPQHF. Here the CDR3 DNA reads TGTGCCAGCAGCCGCCAGCCCCAGCATTTT.